This T cell receptor beta chain is from a study of blood T cell repertoires in COVID-19. The wider study: Acute and convalescent COVID-19 samples came from the United States, Italy and Spain. T cells, B-cell-depleted T cells, or PBMCs supplied cDNA or gDNA.

A word on this clone: The same CDR3 arises from other DNA sequences in this sample as well.

In the source study's methods: Reference gene primer amplification gave estimated nucleated cell counts. Clones were sequenced by immunoSEQ multiplex PCR, and TCRdb holds only the in-frame ones, with some missing. V, J and clone size are those of that table, while D and trimming were read from the DNA. The data show roughly 53,000 clones, 70% to 85% seen once. Germline CDR1 MGHDK, CDR2 SYGVNS. Trimming took 3 bases from V and 5 from J, leaving 11 bases between them. The CDR3 consists of 14 residues. The sequence was collected from a human donor in a cohort sampled during active COVID-19. The chain links TRBV25-1 to TRBJ1-5; D ambiguous. Sequencing was done on a sample of peripheral blood. The CDR3 DNA reads as TGTGCCAGCAGTGAGTTAACGAGAGATCAGCCCCAGCATTTT. It codes for CASSELTRDQPQHF.